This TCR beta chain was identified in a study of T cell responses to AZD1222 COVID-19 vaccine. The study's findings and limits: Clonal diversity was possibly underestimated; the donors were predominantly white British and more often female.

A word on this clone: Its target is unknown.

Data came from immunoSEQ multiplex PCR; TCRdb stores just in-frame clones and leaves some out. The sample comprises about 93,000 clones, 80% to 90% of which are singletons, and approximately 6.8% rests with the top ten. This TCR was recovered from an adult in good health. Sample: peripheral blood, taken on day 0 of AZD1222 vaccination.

The CDR3 reads CASSPLGGGVSEEQFF. In DNA, the CDR3 is TGTGCCAGCAGCCCGCTCGGGGGAGGCGTATCGGAAGAGCAGTTCTTC. The chain carries TRBV7-3 and TRBJ2-1; D may be TRBD2 (6 bases). CDR3 length: 16 residues. Trimming took off 5 bases at V and 10 bases at J, with 24 bases between the two ends. Germline V lookup: CDR1 SGHTA, CDR2 FQGTGA.